The clone carrying this T cell receptor (beta chain) was detected a few times. Its antigen is currently unknown. The germline V and J ends were trimmed by 6 bases and 0 bases, with 11 bases remaining between them. Germline V gene data show CDR1 as DFQATT and CDR2 as SNEGSKA (reference sequence). This CDR3 region has 13 residues. This sample is part of a study of T-cell memory formation after mild COVID-19. General study findings and limits: Clones which contracted sat mainly in CM and EM if CD4+, and in EMRA if CD8+. Day 15 to 85 contracting clones showed balanced CD4/CD8; day 15 to 37 expanders favored CD4+. Pre-infection memory harbored some responding clones, suggesting cross-reactive memory joined.

TCR alpha and TCR beta cDNA libraries with sample barcodes and UMIs came from 5'RACE using constant-segment primers. A single record per CDR3 protein comes from TCRdb applying MiXCR to the 5' RACE reads. Counted here are a few hundred thousand distinct CDR3 sequences, 15% to 20% occurring once; the ten biggest clones make up roughly 20%. The sequenced sample consisted of PBMCs or a T cell subset sorted from them (not recorded which). This TCR came from a man between 18 and 35 years old who had mild COVID-19 (a few samples of this study predate the infection). Cell type and time point are not known. This chain uses TRBV20-1 with TRBJ1-1; TRBD1 is a possible D gene (6 bases). The DNA for the CDR3 is TGCAGTGCGTTGGACAGTTTGAACACTGAAGCTTTCTTT. It yields the protein CSALDSLNTEAFF.